These 15 T cell receptor beta chains were sequenced from one sample in a study of T cells in Graves' hyperthyroidism and ophthalmopathy. RNA transcripts yielded amplified TCR beta CDR3 regions. In the first-round RT-PCR of the TCR CDR3, the HTBI primer set was used. One entry per CDR3 protein, called by TCRdb with MiXCR from the multiplex PCR reads. The data show about 290,000 distinct CDR3 sequences, with about an eighth seen just once and 7.9% held by the top ten. The sample comprised blood. Receptor source: a woman between 40 and 50 years old with Graves' hyperthyroidism.

Many counts were recorded for this clonotype. V is TRBV7-3 and J is TRBJ2-1, with no clear D. Trimming took off 1 base at V and 9 bases at J, with 10 bases between the two ends. CDR1 is SGHTA, CDR2 FQGTGA, per germline. The CDR3 runs 13 residues. The CDR3 sequence is CASSLNTVTEQFF. CDR3 nucleotide sequence: TGTGCCAGCAGCTTAAATACAGTCACTGAGCAGTTCTTC.

This clonotype has ten or more counts. The chain combines TRBV19 with TRBJ1-2; 7 bases fit TRBD1. Germline V CDR1 and CDR2: LNHDA, SQIVND (reference sequence). Germline trimming cut 6 bases from V and 1 base from J; bases unmatched to any gene: 2. The CDR3 has 13 amino acids. The CDR3 is CASSDRDNYGYTF. The CDR3 region has the DNA TGTGCCAGTAGCGACAGGGATAACTATGGCTACACCTTC.

V and J are TRBV5-4 and TRBJ2-2; 9 positions match TRBD2. Per the germline V gene, CDR1 is SGHNT and CDR2 is YYREEE (reference sequence). The CDR3 is made up of 15 amino acids. Trimming removed 3 bases from V and 5 bases from J; junction bases left unmatched: 5. DNA for the CDR3: TGTGCCAGCAGCTGGGCGGGAGGGCTTACCGGGGAGCTGTTTTTT. This sequence encodes CASSWAGGLTGELFF. Based on the CDR3 plus reference TRBV5-4 and TRBJ2-2, the full variable domain is ETGVTQSPTHLIKTRGQQVTLRCSSQSGHNTVSWYQQALGQGPQFIFQYYREEENGRGNFPPRFSGLQFPNYSSELNVNALELDDSALYLCASSWAGGLTGELFFGEGSRLTVL.

This clonotype has ten or more counts. The rearrangement links TRBV28 to TRBJ1-2, with 11 bases matching TRBD1. After removal of 3 bases from V and 2 bases from J, the junction contained 2 bases not matched to a gene. The CDR3 has 15 amino acids. Germline V gene data show CDR1 as MDHEN and CDR2 as SYDVKM. CDR3 DNA: TGTGCCAGCAGTTTTGGACAGGGGGCGAACTATGGCTACACCTTC. Translated, it gives CASSFGQGANYGYTF.

This clonotype was found many times. The chain is built from TRBV7-8 and TRBJ2-1; D gene ambiguous. The CDR3 has 11 residues. The V gene's germline CDR1 is SGHVS and CDR2 FQNEAQ. V lost 7 bases and J 3 bases, leaving 4 bases between the germline ends. CDR3 residues: CASTFYNEQFF. Here the CDR3 DNA reads TGTGCCAGCACGTTCTACAATGAGCAGTTCTTC.

For this clonotype: A much larger clone is a single base away; this may be a read error. The V and J genes are TRBV19 and TRBJ2-2; D is possibly TRBD2 (5 bases). CDR3 length: 14 residues. The V gene's germline CDR1 is LNHDA and CDR2 SQIVND (reference sequence). The CDR3 reads CASCSAAYTGELVF. The CDR3 DNA follows: TGTGCCAGCTGTAGCGCGGCCTACACCGGGGAGCTGGTTTTT.

This clonotype was counted only a few times. This chain uses TRBV2 with TRBJ2-7; tentatively, D is TRBD2 (6 bases). V lost 8 bases, J lost 3 bases, and 26 bases lay in between. This CDR3 contains 17 residues. Germline loops: CDR1 SNHLY, CDR2 FYNNEI. DNA of the CDR3: TGTGCCAGCTCACCCGGCGCGGGACGCAGGCTACTCTACGAGCAGTACTTC. Amino acid sequence: CASSPGAGRRLLYEQYF. The variable domain in full, completed from reference TRBV2 and TRBJ2-7, reads EPEVTQTPSHQVTQMGQEVILRCVPISNHLYFYWYRQILGQKVEFLVSFYNNEISEKSEIFDDQFSVERPDGSNFTLKIRSTKLEDSAMYFCASSPGAGRRLLYEQYFGPGTRLTVT.

This clonotype was recorded many times. The chain employs TRBV2 and TRBJ2-5; D gene uncertain. The CDR3 contains 13 residues. Germline-derived CDR1 and CDR2 are SNHLY and FYNNEI. Trimming took off 2 bases at V and 2 bases at J, with 6 bases between the two ends. The chain's CDR3 is CASSEWQQETQYF. CDR3 coding DNA: TGTGCCAGCAGTGAATGGCAACAAGAGACCCAGTACTTC.

The CDR3 coding sequence is TGTGCCAGTAGTATACAGGGGGCTCTCACTGAAGCTTTCTTT. Translation gives CASSIQGALTEAFF. This chain uses TRBV19 with TRBJ1-1; 8 bases agree with TRBD1. The CDR3 is 14 residues long. The V segment lost 2 bases and the J segment 4 bases; nucleotides outside the gene matches: 3. Germline values: CDR1 LNHDA, CDR2 SQIVND (reference sequence). The full variable domain, its missing parts supplied by reference TRBV19 and TRBJ1-1, is DGGITQSPKYLFRKEGQNVTLSCEQNLNHDAMYWYRQDPGQGLRLIYYSQIVNDFQKGDIAEGYSVSREKKESFPLTVTSAQKNPTAFYLCASSIQGALTEAFFGQGTRLTVV.

This clonotype appeared many times. J is TRBJ2-5 and V is TRBV11-3; TRBD2 aligns across 12 bases. CDR1 and CDR2 (germline): SGHNT, YENEEA. V was clipped by 5 bases and J by 4 bases; unmatched bases: 5. The CDR3 covers 15 residues. CDR3 amino acids: CASSVRLAGVETQYF. For the CDR3, the DNA is TGTGCCAGCAGCGTTCGACTAGCGGGAGTAGAGACCCAGTACTTC.

This clonotype was detected a few times. The gene calls are TRBV18 and TRBJ2-1; D is undetermined. Germline V gene lookup returns CDR1 KGHSH and CDR2 LQKENI. V was clipped by 1 base and J by 5 bases, with 9 bases between them. The CDR3 is 14 residues long. For the CDR3, the DNA is TGTGCCAGCTCACCACTTAGAGGACACAATGAGCAGTTCTTC. Translated: CASSPLRGHNEQFF.

This clonotype was seen at least ten times. CDR3 DNA: TGTGCCAGCAGCTTGGCCGGGACTCCGTCGGTCTACGAGCAGTACTTC. Translated: CASSLAGTPSVYEQYF. The gene calls are TRBV5-5 and TRBJ2-7; weak D call: TRBD2 (6 bases). This CDR3 contains 16 residues. V lost 0 bases to trimming and J lost 3 bases, with 16 bases between them. The germline CDR1 and CDR2 sequences are SGHKS and YYEKEE (reference sequence).

This clonotype was seen only a few times. The V call is TRBV6-1, the J call TRBJ1-4; 7 bases fit TRBD1. CDR3 length: 16 amino acids. J was trimmed by 5 bases and V by 4 bases; bases with no gene match: 10. Germline lookup yields CDR1 MNHNS and CDR2 SASEGT. The CDR3 region is CASSVTNQGVNEKLFF. CDR3 DNA sequence: TGTGCCAGCAGTGTAACCAATCAGGGGGTAAATGAAAAACTGTTTTTT.

This clonotype was detected ten times or more. The V and J genes are TRBV4-2 and TRBJ2-3; the D is unclear. V lost 0 bases and J 1 base, leaving 8 bases between the germline ends. Per germline, CDR1 LGHNA and CDR2 YNFKEQ. The CDR3 runs 15 residues. DNA of the CDR3: TGTGCCAGCAGCCAAGATTTCGTGGGCACAGATACGCAGTATTTT. This sequence encodes CASSQDFVGTDTQYF.

This clonotype was detected many times. This sequence joins TRBV20-1 and TRBJ2-7; the match to TRBD2 covers 10 bases. The germline V gene has CDR1 DFQATT and CDR2 SNEGSKA (reference sequence). V lost 0 bases and J lost 2; bases outside the gene matches: 4. CDR3 size: 15 residues. CDR3: CSARDPTSGAYEQYF. The CDR3 nucleotides are TGCAGTGCTAGAGATCCAACTAGCGGGGCCTACGAGCAGTACTTC.